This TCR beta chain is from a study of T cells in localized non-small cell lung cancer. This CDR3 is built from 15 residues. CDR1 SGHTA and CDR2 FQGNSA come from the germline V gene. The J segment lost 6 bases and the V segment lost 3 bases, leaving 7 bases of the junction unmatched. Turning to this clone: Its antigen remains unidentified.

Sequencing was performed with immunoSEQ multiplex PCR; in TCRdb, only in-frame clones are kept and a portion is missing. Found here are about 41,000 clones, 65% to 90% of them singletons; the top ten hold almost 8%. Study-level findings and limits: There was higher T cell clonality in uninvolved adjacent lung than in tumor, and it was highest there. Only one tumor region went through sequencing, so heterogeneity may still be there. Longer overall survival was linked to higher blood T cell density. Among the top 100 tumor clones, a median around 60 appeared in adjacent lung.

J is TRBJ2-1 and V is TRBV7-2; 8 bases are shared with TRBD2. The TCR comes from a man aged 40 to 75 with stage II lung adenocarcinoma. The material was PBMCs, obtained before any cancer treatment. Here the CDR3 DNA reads TGTGCCAGCAGCTTGGACGGACTAGCATTCAATGAGCAGTTCTTC. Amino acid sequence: CASSLDGLAFNEQFF.